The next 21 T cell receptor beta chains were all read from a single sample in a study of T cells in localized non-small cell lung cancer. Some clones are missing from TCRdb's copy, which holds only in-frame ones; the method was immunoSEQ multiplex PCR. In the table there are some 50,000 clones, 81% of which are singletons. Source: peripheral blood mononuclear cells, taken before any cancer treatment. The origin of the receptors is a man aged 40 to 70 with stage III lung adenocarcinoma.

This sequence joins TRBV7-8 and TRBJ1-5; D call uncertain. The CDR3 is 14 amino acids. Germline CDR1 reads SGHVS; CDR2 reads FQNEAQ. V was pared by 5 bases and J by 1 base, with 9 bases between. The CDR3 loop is CASSPSTSNQPQHF. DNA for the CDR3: TGTGCCAGCAGCCCTAGTACCAGCAATCAGCCCCAGCATTTT.

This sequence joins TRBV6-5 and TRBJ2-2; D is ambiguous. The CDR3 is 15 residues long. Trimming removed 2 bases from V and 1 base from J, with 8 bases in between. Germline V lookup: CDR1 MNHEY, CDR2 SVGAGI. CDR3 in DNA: TGTGCCAGCAGTTACGCTCGACAGAACACCGGGGAGCTGTTTTTT. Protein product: CASSYARQNTGELFF.

CDR3 DNA sequence: TGTGCCAGCAGCTTGGGGGGGCCAGGGACCCAGTACTTC. Translated: CASSLGGPGTQYF. V and J are TRBV7-3 and TRBJ2-5, with a tentative D call TRBD2 (7 bases). Trimming removed 3 bases at V and 7 bases at J, with 12 bases between. The CDR3 consists of 13 residues. The germline CDR1 and CDR2 sequences are SGHTA and FQGTGA.

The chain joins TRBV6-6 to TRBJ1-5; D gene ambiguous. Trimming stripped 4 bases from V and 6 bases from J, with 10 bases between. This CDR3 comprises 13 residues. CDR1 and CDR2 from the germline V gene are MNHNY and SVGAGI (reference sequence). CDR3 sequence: CASSSSPSQPQHF. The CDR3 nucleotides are TGTGCCAGCAGTTCATCCCCATCTCAGCCCCAGCATTTT.

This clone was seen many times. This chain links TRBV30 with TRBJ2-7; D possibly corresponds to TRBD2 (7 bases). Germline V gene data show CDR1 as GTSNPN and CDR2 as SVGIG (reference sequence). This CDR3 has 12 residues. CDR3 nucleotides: TGTGCGGCGGAGGGGGGGTTTTACGAGCAGTACTTC. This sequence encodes CAAEGGFYEQYF.

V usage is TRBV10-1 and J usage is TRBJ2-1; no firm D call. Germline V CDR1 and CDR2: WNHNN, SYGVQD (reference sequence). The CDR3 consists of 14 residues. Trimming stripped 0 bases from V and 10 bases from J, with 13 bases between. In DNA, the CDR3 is TGCGCCAGCAGTGAGTCGTTAGGGCTCGGGGAGCAGTTCTTC. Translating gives CASSESLGLGEQFF.

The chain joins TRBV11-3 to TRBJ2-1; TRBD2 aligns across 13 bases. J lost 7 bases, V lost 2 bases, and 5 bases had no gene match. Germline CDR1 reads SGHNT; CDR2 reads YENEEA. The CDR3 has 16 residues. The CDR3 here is CASSLTSGGAWNEQFF. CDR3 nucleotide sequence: TGTGCCAGCAGCTTAACTAGCGGGGGGGCCTGGAATGAGCAGTTCTTC.

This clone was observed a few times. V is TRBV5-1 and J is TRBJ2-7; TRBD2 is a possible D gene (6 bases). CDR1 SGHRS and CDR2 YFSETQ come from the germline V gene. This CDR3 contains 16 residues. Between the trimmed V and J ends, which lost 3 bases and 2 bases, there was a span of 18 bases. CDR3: CASSSAGGPNAYEQYF. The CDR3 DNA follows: TGCGCCAGCAGCTCCGCCGGAGGGCCAAACGCCTACGAGCAGTACTTC.

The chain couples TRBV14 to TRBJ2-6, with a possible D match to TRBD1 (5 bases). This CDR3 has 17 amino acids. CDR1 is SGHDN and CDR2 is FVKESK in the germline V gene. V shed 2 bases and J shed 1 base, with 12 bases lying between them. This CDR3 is CASSQQGRRSGANVLTF. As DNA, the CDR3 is TGTGCCAGCAGCCAACAGGGAAGAAGGTCTGGGGCCAACGTCCTGACTTTC.

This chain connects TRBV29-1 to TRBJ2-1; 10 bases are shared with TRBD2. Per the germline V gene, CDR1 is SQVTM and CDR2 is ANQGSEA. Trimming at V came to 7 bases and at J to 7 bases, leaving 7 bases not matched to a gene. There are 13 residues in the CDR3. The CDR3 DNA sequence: TGCAGCGCCCCGGGACTAGCGTTTAATGAGCAGTTCTTC. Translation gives CSAPGLAFNEQFF.

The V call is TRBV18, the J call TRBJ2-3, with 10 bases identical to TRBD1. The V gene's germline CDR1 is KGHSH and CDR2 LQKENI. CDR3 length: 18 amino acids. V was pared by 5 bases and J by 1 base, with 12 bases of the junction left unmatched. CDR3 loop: CASSTRDRGSVGTDTQYF. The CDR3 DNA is TGTGCCAGCTCAACCCGGGACAGGGGTAGTGTGGGCACAGATACGCAGTATTTT.

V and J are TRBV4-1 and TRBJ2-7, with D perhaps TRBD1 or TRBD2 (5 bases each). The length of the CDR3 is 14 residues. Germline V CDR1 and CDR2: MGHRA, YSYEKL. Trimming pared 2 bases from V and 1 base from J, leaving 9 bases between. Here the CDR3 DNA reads TGCGCCAGCAGCCAAACAGGCGGGTCCTACGAGCAGTACTTC. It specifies CASSQTGGSYEQYF.

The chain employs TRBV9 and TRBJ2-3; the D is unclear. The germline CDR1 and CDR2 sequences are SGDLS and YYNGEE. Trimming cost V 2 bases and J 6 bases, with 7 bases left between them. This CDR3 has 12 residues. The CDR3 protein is CASSVTADTQYF. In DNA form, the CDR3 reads TGTGCCAGCAGCGTCACGGCGGATACGCAGTATTTT.

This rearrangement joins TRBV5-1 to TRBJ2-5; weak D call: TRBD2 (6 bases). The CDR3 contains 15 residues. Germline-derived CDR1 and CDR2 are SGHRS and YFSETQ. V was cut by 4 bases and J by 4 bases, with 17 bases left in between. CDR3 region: CASSAAGTRGETQYF. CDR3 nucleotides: TGCGCCAGCAGCGCAGCGGGTACTCGGGGAGAGACCCAGTACTTC.

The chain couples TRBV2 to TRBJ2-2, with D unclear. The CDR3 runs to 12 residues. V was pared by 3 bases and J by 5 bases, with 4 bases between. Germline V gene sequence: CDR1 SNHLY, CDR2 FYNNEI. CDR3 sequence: CASSEKTGELFF. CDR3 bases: TGTGCCAGCAGTGAGAAGACCGGGGAGCTGTTTTTT.

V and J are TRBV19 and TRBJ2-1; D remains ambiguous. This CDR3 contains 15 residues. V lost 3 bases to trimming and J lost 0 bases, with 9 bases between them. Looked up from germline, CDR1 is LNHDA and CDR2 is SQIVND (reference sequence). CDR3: CASSIVAVSYNEQFF. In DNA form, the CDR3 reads TGTGCCAGTAGTATCGTGGCAGTCTCCTACAATGAGCAGTTCTTC.

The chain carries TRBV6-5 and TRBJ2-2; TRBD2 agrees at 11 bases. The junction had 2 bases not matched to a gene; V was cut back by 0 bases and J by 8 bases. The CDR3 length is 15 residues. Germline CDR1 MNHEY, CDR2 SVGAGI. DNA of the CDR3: TGTGCCAGCAGTTACTCTCGGACTAGCGGGGGGGAGCTGTTTTTT. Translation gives CASSYSRTSGGELFF.

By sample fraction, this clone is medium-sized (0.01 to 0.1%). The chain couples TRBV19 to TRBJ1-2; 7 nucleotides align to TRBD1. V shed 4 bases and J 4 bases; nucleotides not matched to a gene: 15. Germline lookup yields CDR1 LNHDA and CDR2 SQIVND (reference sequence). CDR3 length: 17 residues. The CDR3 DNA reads TGTGCCAGTAGTAGGACCCCTACCGGGACAGCGTTCTATGGCTACACCTTC. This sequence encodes CASSRTPTGTAFYGYTF.

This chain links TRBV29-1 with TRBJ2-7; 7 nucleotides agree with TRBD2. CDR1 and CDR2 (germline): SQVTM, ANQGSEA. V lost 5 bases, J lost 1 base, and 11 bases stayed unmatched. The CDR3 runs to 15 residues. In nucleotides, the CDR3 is TGCAGCGTTTCCTTCAGGGCAGCGGGGTCCTACGAGCAGTACTTC. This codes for CSVSFRAAGSYEQYF.

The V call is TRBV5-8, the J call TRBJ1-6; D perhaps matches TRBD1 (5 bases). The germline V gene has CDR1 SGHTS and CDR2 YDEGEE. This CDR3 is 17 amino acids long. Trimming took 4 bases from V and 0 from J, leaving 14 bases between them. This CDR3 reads CASSPGDLSSYNSPLHF. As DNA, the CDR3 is TGTGCCAGCAGCCCGGGGGACCTAAGCTCCTATAATTCACCCCTCCACTTT.

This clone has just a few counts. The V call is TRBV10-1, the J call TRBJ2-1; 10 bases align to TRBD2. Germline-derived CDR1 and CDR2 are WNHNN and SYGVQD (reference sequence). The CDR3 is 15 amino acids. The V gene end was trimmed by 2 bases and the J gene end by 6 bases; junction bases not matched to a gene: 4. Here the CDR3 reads CASSEIASGGNEQFF. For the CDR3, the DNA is TGCGCCAGCAGTGAGATCGCTAGCGGGGGCAATGAGCAGTTCTTC.